This T cell receptor (beta chain) was retrieved from a study of human T cells and chemical hapten exposure. This sample's time point: patch test 3, about 24 weeks after DPC sensitization. Treatment indicated: therapeutic diphenylcyclopropenone sensitization with weekly scalp DPC. The authors' total RNA extraction used unfractionated whole blood. This clonotype was detected only a few times. This CDR3 is 16 amino acids long. J lost 4 bases, V lost 5 bases, and 10 bases had no gene match. MiXCR, run by TCRdb on the RACE reads, gives a single entry per CDR3 protein. This table has 38,000 or so distinct CDR3 sequences, 9% to 9.5% appearing once.

The clonotype comes from a middle-aged man with alopecia areata. Some clones in this sample may be carry-over from other donors' samples. J is TRBJ1-1 and V is TRBV12-3 or TRBV12-4; 10 positions match TRBD1. This sample comprised whole blood, obtained in connection with sensitization to the hapten diphenylcyclopropenone (DPC). The CDR3 coding sequence is TGTGCCAGCAGTCCCAGACAGGGGGCGCAGGGCACTGAAGCTTTCTTT. Translating gives CASSPRQGAQGTEAFF.